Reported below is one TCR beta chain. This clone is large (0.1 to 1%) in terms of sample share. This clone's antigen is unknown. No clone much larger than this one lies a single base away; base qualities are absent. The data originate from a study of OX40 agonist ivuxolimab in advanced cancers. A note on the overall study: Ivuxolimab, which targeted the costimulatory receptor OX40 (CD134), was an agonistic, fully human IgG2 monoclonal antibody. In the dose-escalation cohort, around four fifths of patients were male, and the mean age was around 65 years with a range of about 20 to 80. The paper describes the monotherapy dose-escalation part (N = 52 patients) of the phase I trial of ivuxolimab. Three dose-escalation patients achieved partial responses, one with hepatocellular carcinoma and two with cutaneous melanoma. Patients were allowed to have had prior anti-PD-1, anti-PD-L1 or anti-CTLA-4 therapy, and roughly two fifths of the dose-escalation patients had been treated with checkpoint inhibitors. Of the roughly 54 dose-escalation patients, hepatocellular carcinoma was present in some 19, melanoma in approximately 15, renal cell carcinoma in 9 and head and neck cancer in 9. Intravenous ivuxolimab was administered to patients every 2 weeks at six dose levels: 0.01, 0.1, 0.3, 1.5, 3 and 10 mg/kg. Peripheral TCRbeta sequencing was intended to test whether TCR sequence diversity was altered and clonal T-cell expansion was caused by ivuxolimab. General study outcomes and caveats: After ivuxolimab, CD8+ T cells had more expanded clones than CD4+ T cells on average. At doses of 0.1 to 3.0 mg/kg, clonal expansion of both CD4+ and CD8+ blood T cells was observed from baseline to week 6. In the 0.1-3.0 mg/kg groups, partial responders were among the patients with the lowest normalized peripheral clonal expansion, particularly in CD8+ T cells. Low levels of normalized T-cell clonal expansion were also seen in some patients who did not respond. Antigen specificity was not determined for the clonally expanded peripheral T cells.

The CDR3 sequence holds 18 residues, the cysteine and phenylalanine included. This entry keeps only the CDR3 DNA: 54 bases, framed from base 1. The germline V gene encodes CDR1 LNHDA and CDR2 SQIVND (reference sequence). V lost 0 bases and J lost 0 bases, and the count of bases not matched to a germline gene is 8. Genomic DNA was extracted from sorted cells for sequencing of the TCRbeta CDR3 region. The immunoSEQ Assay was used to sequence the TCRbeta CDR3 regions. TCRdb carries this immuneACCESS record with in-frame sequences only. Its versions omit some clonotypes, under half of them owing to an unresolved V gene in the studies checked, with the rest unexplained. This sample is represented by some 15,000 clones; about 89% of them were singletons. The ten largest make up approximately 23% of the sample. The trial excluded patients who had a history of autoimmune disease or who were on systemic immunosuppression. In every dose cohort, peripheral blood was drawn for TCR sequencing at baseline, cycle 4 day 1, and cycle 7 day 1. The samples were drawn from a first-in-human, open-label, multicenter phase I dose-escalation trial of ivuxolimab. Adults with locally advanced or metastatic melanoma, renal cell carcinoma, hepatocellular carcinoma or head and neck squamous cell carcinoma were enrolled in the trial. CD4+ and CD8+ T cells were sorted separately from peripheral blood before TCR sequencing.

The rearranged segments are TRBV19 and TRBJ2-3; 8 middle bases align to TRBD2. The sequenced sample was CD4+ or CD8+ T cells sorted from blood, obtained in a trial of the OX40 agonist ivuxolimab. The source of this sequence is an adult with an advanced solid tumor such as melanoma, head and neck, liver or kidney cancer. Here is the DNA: TGTGCCAGTAGTATAGATCCCCGGACTAGCCGAAGCACAGATACGCAGTATTTT. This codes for CASSIDPRTSRSTDTQYF.